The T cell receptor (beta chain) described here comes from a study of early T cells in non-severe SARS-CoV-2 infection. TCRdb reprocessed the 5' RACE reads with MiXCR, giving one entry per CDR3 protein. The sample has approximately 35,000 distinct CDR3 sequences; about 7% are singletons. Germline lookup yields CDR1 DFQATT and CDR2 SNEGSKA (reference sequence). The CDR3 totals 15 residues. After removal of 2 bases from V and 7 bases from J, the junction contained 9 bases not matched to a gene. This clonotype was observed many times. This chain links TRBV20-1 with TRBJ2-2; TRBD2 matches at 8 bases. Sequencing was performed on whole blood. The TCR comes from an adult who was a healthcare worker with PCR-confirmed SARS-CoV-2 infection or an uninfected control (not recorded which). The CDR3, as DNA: TGCAGTGCTAGACCAGCGGGAGAAGGGATCGGGGAGCTGTTTTTT. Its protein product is CSARPAGEGIGELFF.